This entry lists 26 T cell receptor beta chains sequenced from one sample in a study of cytomegalovirus exposure and HLA in healthy donors. It was with 60 Vbeta and 13 Jbeta primers that the PCR ran. Using immunoSEQ multiplex PCR, the repertoire was profiled, and TCRdb retains in-frame clones only, with some absent. The sample gives under 200,000 clones, around four fifths of which show up once; 1.5% to 2% is in the top ten. The sequenced sample consisted of PBMCs. The receptors derive from a woman aged 18-29 years in good health and CMV-seronegative.

The chain links TRBV6-1 to TRBJ1-4, with D possibly being TRBD1 (5 bases). The CDR3 is 15 amino acids. Trimming stripped 5 bases from V and 0 bases from J, with 10 bases between. Per the germline V gene, CDR1 is MNHNS and CDR2 is SASEGT. The CDR3 loop reads CASSPDSATNEKLFF. The CDR3 nucleotides read TGTGCCAGCAGTCCTGACAGTGCAACTAATGAAAAACTGTTTTTT.

The chain couples TRBV28 to TRBJ2-5, with 12 bases matching TRBD2. The germline V gene encodes CDR1 MDHEN and CDR2 SYDVKM. CDR3 length: 18 residues. Trimming removed 1 base from V and 4 bases from J; junction bases left unmatched: 10. CDR3 in DNA: TGTGCCAGCAGTTTATTAACTAGCGGGAGGAGGTCGGGAGAGACCCAGTACTTC. Amino acid sequence: CASSLLTSGRRSGETQYF.

For the CDR3, the DNA is TGTGCCAGCAGAAAACCTCAAGCGAACACTGAAGCTTTCTTT. This codes for CASRKPQANTEAFF. The chain has TRBV13 and TRBJ1-1; D gene uncertain. The germline V and J ends were trimmed by 6 bases and 1 base, with 12 bases remaining between them. This CDR3 spans 14 amino acids. The germline CDR1 and CDR2 sequences are PRHDT and FYEKMQ (reference sequence).

The chain has TRBV5-5 and TRBJ1-4; 10 bases map to TRBD1. CDR3 length: 14 residues. CDR1 is SGHKS, CDR2 YYEKEE, per germline (reference sequence). The trim removed 4 bases at V and 9 bases at J, leaving 6 bases unmatched. CDR3 DNA: TGTGCCAGCAGCCCCGGGGACAGGGGACAAAAACTGTTTTTT. Protein sequence: CASSPGDRGQKLFF.

The CDR3 spells CASKFQENTEAFF. The CDR3 region has the DNA TGTGCCAGCAAGTTTCAGGAGAACACTGAAGCTTTCTTT. This chain connects TRBV6-4 to TRBJ1-1; D remains ambiguous. Trimming removed 7 bases from V and 1 base from J, with 10 bases in between. The germline V gene encodes CDR1 MRHNA and CDR2 SNTAGT. CDR3 size: 13 residues.

In its sample, this clone was seen once. The J gene is TRBJ1-1, the V gene TRBV6-5, with 8 bases matching TRBD1. The germline V gene encodes CDR1 MNHEY and CDR2 SVGAGI. The ends lost 10 bases at V and 4 bases at J; junction bases unmatched: 5. The CDR3 is 12 amino acids. Written as DNA, the CDR3 is TGTGCCACCTACCAGGGGGCCACTGAAGCTTTCTTT. Residues: CATYQGATEAFF.

V and J are TRBV25-1 and TRBJ1-1, with D possibly TRBD1 on 6 matching bases. V was shortened by 8 bases and J by 1 base, with 14 bases between the two germline ends. CDR3 length equals 14 residues. Germline V lookup: CDR1 MGHDK, CDR2 SYGVNS. CDR3 sequence: CASLSDRSNTEAFF. CDR3 sequence (DNA): TGTGCCAGCTTAAGTGACAGGTCGAACACTGAAGCTTTCTTT. Complete variable domain (other parts from reference TRBV25-1 and TRBJ1-1): EADIYQTPRYLVIGTGKKITLECSQTMGHDKMYWYQQDPGMELHLIHYSYGVNSTEKGDLSSESTVSRIRTEHFPLTLESARPSHTSQYLCASLSDRSNTEAFFGQGTRLTVV.

This sequence joins TRBV6-1 and TRBJ2-7; 13 nucleotides match TRBD2. Germline CDR1 MNHNS, CDR2 SASEGT. The CDR3 has 15 residues. V was clipped by 6 bases and J by 5 bases; unmatched bases: 7. As DNA, the CDR3 is TGTGCCAGCAGACGACTAGCGGGAGGAGACGACGAGCAGTACTTC. It encodes CASRRLAGGDDEQYF.

V usage is TRBV19 and J usage is TRBJ2-2; possibly TRBD1 for D (6 bases). Germline loops: CDR1 LNHDA, CDR2 SQIVND (reference sequence). The CDR3 has 15 amino acids. The V end was cut by 4 bases, the J end by 3 bases, with 12 bases between. In DNA, the CDR3 is TGTGCCAGTAGTAACCACAGGGTCCACACCGGGGAGCTGTTTTTT. It specifies CASSNHRVHTGELFF. The entire variable domain, with the rest obtained from reference TRBV19 and TRBJ2-2, is as follows: DGGITQSPKYLFRKEGQNVTLSCEQNLNHDAMYWYRQDPGQGLRLIYYSQIVNDFQKGDIAEGYSVSREKKESFPLTVTSAQKNPTAFYLCASSNHRVHTGELFFGEGSRLTVL.

The genes are TRBV11-2 and TRBJ1-5, with 7 bases identical to TRBD1. The germline gives CDR1 SGHAT, CDR2 FQNNGV. This CDR3 has 19 amino acids. After removal of 5 bases from V and 2 bases from J, the junction contained 18 bases not matched to a gene. The CDR3 nucleotides read TGTGCCAGCAGCCAAACCACAGGGGACCCCTCAAATGGCAATCAGCCCCAGCATTTT. Translation gives CASSQTTGDPSNGNQPQHF.

This clone was seen a single time. CDR3 in amino acids: CASSRVRGLGDNEQFF. Written as DNA, the CDR3 is TGTGCCAGCAGTAGGGTCAGGGGCCTTGGGGACAATGAGCAGTTCTTC. The chain combines TRBV27 with TRBJ2-1; D might be TRBD1 (6 bases). CDR1 and CDR2 from the germline V gene are MNHEY and SMNVEV (reference sequence). The CDR3 consists of 16 residues. V gave up 5 bases and J gave up 5 bases, with 19 bases separating them.

The V call is TRBV4-1, the J call TRBJ2-1; perhaps TRBD1 as D (6 bases). CDR1 MGHRA and CDR2 YSYEKL come from the germline V gene. V lost 0 bases and J 3 bases, leaving 15 bases between the germline ends. This CDR3 has 17 residues. CDR3 loop: CASSQDSRAQGYNEQFF. CDR3 DNA sequence: TGCGCCAGCAGCCAAGATTCACGGGCACAGGGCTACAATGAGCAGTTCTTC.

The rearrangement links TRBV19 to TRBJ1-5; 9 positions agree with TRBD1. The CDR3 is made up of 14 amino acids. Germline values: CDR1 LNHDA, CDR2 SQIVND (reference sequence). V lost 8 bases to trimming and J lost 4 bases; unmatched junction nucleotides: 6. CDR3 coding DNA: TGTGCCAGTGGGACAGGGCTCAAGAATCAGCCCCAGCATTTT. This sequence encodes CASGTGLKNQPQHF.

This rearrangement joins TRBV5-1 to TRBJ1-6; TRBD1 matches 7 bases. The ends lost 4 bases at V and 5 bases at J; junction bases unmatched: 3. Germline-derived CDR1 and CDR2 are SGHRS and YFSETQ. CDR3 length equals 14 residues. The CDR3 spells CASSHQGDNSPLHF. The CDR3 DNA reads as TGCGCCAGCAGCCACCAGGGGGATAATTCACCCCTCCACTTT.

The chain has TRBV29-1 and TRBJ1-1; 9 nucleotides line up with TRBD1. Germline-derived CDR1 and CDR2 are SQVTM and ANQGSEA. The CDR3 runs to 13 residues. V lost 7 bases, J lost 4 bases, and 7 bases stayed unmatched. The CDR3 region has the DNA TGCAGCGCAAGGGACAGGGCGGGCACTGAAGCTTTCTTT. Its protein product is CSARDRAGTEAFF.

This clone was observed a single time. The chain employs TRBV7-9 and TRBJ1-4, with 10 positions matching TRBD1. The germline gives CDR1 SEHNR, CDR2 FQNEAQ (reference sequence). The ends lost 5 bases at V and 10 bases at J; junction bases unmatched: 10. The CDR3 has 15 amino acids. The CDR3 spells CASSPAGTGVGKLFF. DNA for the CDR3: TGTGCCAGCAGCCCCGCCGGGACAGGGGTTGGAAAACTGTTTTTT.

Notes on this clone: Mismatch with germline at one junction end may stem from a read error. The V gene is TRBV4-1, the J gene TRBJ1-4; D gene unclear. The CDR3 length is 15 residues. Germline V lookup: CDR1 MGHRA, CDR2 YSYEKL. CDR3 nucleotides: TGCGCCAGCAGCAAAGAAGTGGTCAGGAATGAAAAACTGTTTTTT. Amino acid sequence: CASSKEVVRNEKLFF.

The table lists this clone with a few counts. This chain uses TRBV5-6 with TRBJ1-4; tentatively, D is TRBD1 (6 bases). V was clipped by 4 bases and J by 0 bases, with 16 bases between them. Looked up from germline, CDR1 is SGHDT and CDR2 is YYEEEE. The CDR3 spans 17 residues. The CDR3 sequence is CASSPPGHIATNEKLFF. The CDR3 bases are TGTGCCAGCAGCCCACCGGGACACATCGCAACTAATGAAAAACTGTTTTTT.

The chain recombines TRBV5-1 with TRBJ2-5, with 7 positions matching TRBD1. The J call may be mistaken, given a closer DNA end match to TRBJ2-7. The CDR3 totals 14 residues. In germline, CDR1 is SGHRS, CDR2 YFSETQ. The CDR3 reads CASSTQTGMYEQYF. The CDR3 DNA reads as TGCGCCAGCAGCACCCAGACAGGGATGTACGAGCAGTACTTC.

The chain employs TRBV6-1 and TRBJ1-6; D might be TRBD1 (6 bases). The CDR3 is 15 residues long. CDR1 MNHNS and CDR2 SASEGT come from the germline V gene. V was shortened by 6 bases and J by 9 bases, with 18 bases between the two germline ends. The CDR3 is CASRGTSGGISPLHF. CDR3 sequence (DNA): TGTGCCAGCAGGGGGACATCGGGGGGGATTTCACCCCTCCACTTT.

This chain joins TRBV28 and TRBJ2-1; 8 nucleotides match TRBD2. CDR1 MDHEN and CDR2 SYDVKM come from the germline V gene. The CDR3 is 16 amino acids. V was pared by 6 bases and J by 7 bases, with 14 bases of the junction left unmatched. The CDR3 DNA sequence: TGTGCCAGCAGCCCACGGGTTAGCGGGATGTTTAATGAGCAGTTCTTC. Encoded protein: CASSPRVSGMFNEQFF.

This chain uses TRBV7-2 with TRBJ1-5; D gene uncertain. V was clipped by 3 bases and J by 6 bases, with 6 bases between them. CDR1 is SGHTA and CDR2 is FQGNSA in the germline V gene. This CDR3 comprises 12 residues. CDR3 in DNA: TGTGCCAGCAGCTTGGAGGGTCAGCCCCAGCATTTT. This codes for CASSLEGQPQHF.

This chain joins TRBV4-1 and TRBJ2-6; tentative D call: TRBD2 (5 bases). Germline CDR1 and CDR2: MGHRA and YSYEKL. Trimming pared 0 bases from V and 9 bases from J, leaving 12 bases between. The CDR3 contains 15 residues. The CDR3 here is CASSQENFEGNVLTF. For the CDR3, the DNA is TGCGCCAGCAGCCAAGAGAACTTTGAGGGCAACGTCCTGACTTTC.

This clone was picked up a small number of times. This chain uses TRBV7-3 with TRBJ2-1; 13 bases agree with TRBD2. CDR3 size: 14 residues. V trimming: 5 bases; J trimming: 8 bases; junction bases outside the gene matches: 3. Germline V lookup: CDR1 SGHTA, CDR2 FQGTGA. The CDR3 DNA reads as TGTGCCAGCAGCCAACTAGCGGGAGGGGATGAGCAGTTCTTC. This gives the protein CASSQLAGGDEQFF.

The J gene is TRBJ1-2, the V gene TRBV9; D remains unclear. CDR3 size: 13 residues. Germline CDR1 is SGDLS and CDR2 is YYNGEE. Trimming removed 0 bases from V and 8 bases from J, with 11 bases in between. The CDR3 protein is CASSVVPLNGYTF. The CDR3 DNA is TGTGCCAGCAGCGTAGTACCGCTAAACGGCTACACCTTC.

The rearrangement links TRBV5-1 to TRBJ2-1; 8 bases map to TRBD2. The V gene end was trimmed by 6 bases and the J gene end by 4 bases; junction bases not matched to a gene: 6. The CDR3 totals 14 residues. From germline, CDR1 is SGHRS and CDR2 YFSETQ. CDR3 sequence: CASKEAGGYNEQFF. Here the CDR3 DNA reads TGCGCCAGCAAAGAGGCGGGGGGTTACAATGAGCAGTTCTTC.